Following are 27 T cell receptor beta chains from one sample sequenced in a study of post-analysis software for immune sequencing data. Points from the study as a whole: Patients showed TRBV5-6, TRBV5-1 and TRBV20-1 among five TRBV segments more frequent than in controls.

cDNA libraries for TCR beta contained unique molecular identifiers. MiXCR was run by TCRdb on the PCR reads, yielding one entry per CDR3 protein. The sample contains approximately 350,000 distinct CDR3 sequences, approximately 33% of which appear only once. No antigen has been assigned to these receptors. Input material: blood. These receptors all stem from a girl aged 10-17 years with multiple sclerosis.

This clonotype has only a few counts. The chain links TRBV18 to TRBJ1-6; D perhaps matches TRBD1 (5 bases). The CDR3 has 14 residues. Germline-derived CDR1 and CDR2 are KGHSH and LQKENI. V gave up 3 bases and J gave up 10 bases, with 13 bases separating them. This CDR3 reads CASSPPGEGSPLHF. CDR3 coding DNA: TGTGCCAGCTCACCTCCGGGGGAAGGATCACCCCTCCACTTT.

As to this clonotype: At one of its ends the junction is not consistent with the germline gene, which may arise from a read error. The chain employs TRBV10-3 and TRBJ2-6, with a tentative D call TRBD1 (6 bases). The CDR3 is 13 residues long. CDR1 is ENHRY, CDR2 SYGVKD, per germline. The CDR3 protein is CATSGEGVNVLTF. CDR3 nucleotides: TGTGCCACATCGGGTGAGGGGGTCAACGTCCTGACTTTC.

The count of this clonotype is one. This chain joins TRBV7-6 and TRBJ2-3; 8 positions agree with TRBD1. In germline, CDR1 is SGHVS, CDR2 FNYEAQ. The J segment lost 1 base and the V segment lost 2 bases, leaving 17 bases of the junction unmatched. The CDR3 runs to 20 residues. CDR3 nucleotide sequence: TGTGCCAGCAGCTTACTCCCAACCTACCTTCAGGGGGCTCGCACAGATACGCAGTATTTT. This translates into CASSLLPTYLQGARTDTQYF.

About this clonotype: It is likely a read error, because the conserved phenylalanine at the end of the CDR3 is missing. The chain combines TRBV11-1 with TRBJ2-7, with 10 bases fitting TRBD1. V gave up 5 bases and J gave up 4 bases; unmatched junction bases: 8. There are 15 residues in the CDR3. Germline assignment: CDR1 SGHAT and CDR2 FQDESV (reference sequence). CDR3: CASSPLGQGIYEQYC. The CDR3 DNA is TGTGCCAGCAGCCCCCTGGGACAGGGGATTTACGAGCAGTACTGC.

CDR3: CSVEATGVDEAFF. The DNA for the CDR3 is TGCAGCGTTGAAGCCACAGGGGTGGATGAAGCTTTCTTT. The chain recombines TRBV29-1 with TRBJ1-1, with 7 bases fitting TRBD1. Germline V gene sequence: CDR1 SQVTM, CDR2 ANQGSEA. Trimming removed 1 base from V and 7 bases from J; junction bases left unmatched: 6. The CDR3 runs 13 residues.

This clonotype was seen a handful of times. V gene TRBV2 combines with J gene TRBJ1-2, with TRBD1 matching over 9 bases. The CDR3 has 16 amino acids. Germline assignment: CDR1 SNHLY and CDR2 FYNNEI. Trimming cost V 0 bases and J 4 bases; bases outside gene matches: 6. The DNA for the CDR3 is TGTGCCAGCAGTGAAGCGCTTGGGACAGGGACCTATGGCTACACCTTC. This translates into CASSEALGTGTYGYTF. Looking up the rest from reference TRBV2 and TRBJ1-2 gives the full variable domain: EPEVTQTPSHQVTQMGQEVILRCVPISNHLYFYWYRQILGQKVEFLVSFYNNEISEKSEIFDDQFSVERPDGSNFTLKIRSTKLEDSAMYFCASSEALGTGTYGYTFGSGTRLTVV.

This clonotype has just a few counts. The rearrangement links TRBV10-2 to TRBJ2-7; D is perhaps TRBD2 (6 bases). V was shortened by 4 bases and J by 2 bases, with 12 bases between the two germline ends. The CDR3 consists of 14 residues. Germline V CDR1 and CDR2: WSHSY, SAAADI. This CDR3 is CASSGRGEAYEQYF. The CDR3 bases are TGCGCCAGCAGTGGTCGCGGGGAGGCCTACGAGCAGTACTTC.

This clonotype was observed a handful of times. This chain connects TRBV12-3 or TRBV12-4 to TRBJ2-4; a possible D gene is TRBD1 (7 bases). The V and J ends lost 6 bases and 13 bases respectively, with 19 bases between them. The CDR3 is made up of 13 amino acids. The CDR3 coding sequence is TGTGCCAGCAGCTACGGGGGACAGTACGTGCAGTACTTC. Protein: CASSYGGQYVQYF.

This clonotype appeared a few times. This chain links TRBV7-9 with TRBJ2-1; D might be TRBD2 (6 bases). Germline V CDR1 and CDR2: SEHNR, FQNEAQ (reference sequence). Between the trimmed V and J ends, which lost 1 base and 6 bases, there was a span of 22 bases. This CDR3 comprises 18 residues. CDR3 protein: CASSLVEGFGGESNEQFF. The CDR3 nucleotides read TGTGCCAGCAGCTTAGTCGAAGGGTTTGGCGGGGAAAGCAATGAGCAGTTCTTC. Supplemented by reference TRBV7-9 and TRBJ2-1, the full variable domain reads DTGVSQNPRHKITKRGQNVTFRCDPISEHNRLYWYRQTLGQGPEFLTYFQNEAQLEKSRLLSDRFSAERPKGSFSTLEIQRTEQGDSAMYLCASSLVEGFGGESNEQFFGPGTRLTVL.

The chain is built from TRBV10-3 and TRBJ1-1, with 8 positions matching TRBD1. The CDR3 contains 15 residues. The germline CDR1 and CDR2 sequences are ENHRY and SYGVKD. V trimming: 3 bases; J trimming: 1 base; junction bases outside the gene matches: 4. As DNA, the CDR3 is TGTGCCATCAGTGATTATGGACAGGGGAACACTGAAGCTTTCTTT. It encodes CAISDYGQGNTEAFF.

This clonotype showed up just once. J is TRBJ1-2 and V is TRBV7-2; D uncertain. This CDR3 spans 14 amino acids. The V end was cut by 1 base, the J end by 4 bases, with 10 bases between. Germline CDR1 SGHTA, CDR2 FQGNSA. The CDR3 loop reads CASSLVRESYGYTF. The CDR3 nucleotides are TGTGCCAGCAGCTTAGTGAGGGAGAGCTATGGCTACACCTTC. The full variable domain, in which reference TRBV7-2 and TRBJ1-2 provide the parts outside the CDR3, is GAGVSQSPSNKVTEKGKDVELRCDPISGHTALYWYRQSLGQGLEFLIYFQGNSAPDKSGLPSDRFSAERTGGSVSTLTIQRTQQEDSAVYLCASSLVRESYGYTFGSGTRLTVV.

This clonotype was counted at least ten times. The chain has TRBV29-1 and TRBJ2-7; perhaps TRBD1 as D (5 bases). CDR1 SQVTM and CDR2 ANQGSEA come from the germline V gene. V was clipped by 1 base and J by 4 bases, with 11 bases between them. There are 13 residues in the CDR3. The CDR3 sequence is CSVEAPGMYEQYF. CDR3 in DNA: TGCAGCGTTGAAGCCCCAGGGATGTACGAGCAGTACTTC.

In this sample, this clonotype turned up a few times. This rearrangement joins TRBV7-9 to TRBJ1-2; TRBD1 aligns across 9 bases. V dropped 4 bases and J dropped 3; count of bases not matched to a gene: 6. Germline assignment: CDR1 SEHNR and CDR2 FQNEAQ (reference sequence). CDR3 length equals 15 residues. The CDR3 sequence: CASSSRQGVDYGYTF. The CDR3 nucleotides are TGTGCCAGCAGCTCTCGACAGGGGGTCGACTATGGCTACACCTTC.

This sequence joins TRBV4-2 and TRBJ1-2, with D maybe TRBD1 (5 bases). The CDR3 is made up of 15 amino acids. The germline V gene encodes CDR1 LGHNA and CDR2 YNFKEQ. V was pared by 1 base and J by 4 bases, with 13 bases between. The CDR3 nucleotides are TGTGCCAGCAGCCAAGGGGGAGGGGAGGCCTATGGCTACACCTTC. Its translation is CASSQGGGEAYGYTF.

This chain joins TRBV12-3 or TRBV12-4 and TRBJ2-5; possibly TRBD1 for D (5 bases). The CDR3 consists of 13 residues. Deletions cut 7 bases from V and 1 base from J, with 10 bases between. The CDR3 DNA reads TGTGCCAGCAAAAAGGACACCCAAGAGACCCAGTACTTC. Translation: CASKKDTQETQYF.

The CDR3 DNA is TGCGCCAGCCGACGGGGGCTCGCCGCTAAGAATGAGCAGTTCTTC. It codes for CASRRGLAAKNEQFF. The V and J genes are TRBV4-3 and TRBJ2-1; D possibly matches TRBD1 or TRBD2 (6 bases each). The CDR3 spans 15 residues. The germline V gene encodes CDR1 LGHNA and CDR2 YSLEER. V dropped 8 bases and J dropped 7 bases, with 21 bases sitting between them.

This chain joins TRBV12-3 or TRBV12-4 and TRBJ1-3, with D possibly being TRBD1 (6 bases). CDR3 length: 19 amino acids. V dropped 6 bases and J dropped 2 bases, with 26 bases sitting between them. DNA for the CDR3: TGTGCCAGCAGACCTGTAGGGGGACCAAGGGGAATCGCTGGAAACACCATATATTTT. Translation: CASRPVGGPRGIAGNTIYF.

CDR3 nucleotide sequence: TGTGCCAGTAGTTCGGACAGGGACTTCCAGCCCCAGCATTTT. It codes for CASSSDRDFQPQHF. J is TRBJ1-5 and V is TRBV19; 8 bases are shared with TRBD1. Trimming at V came to 5 bases and at J to 7 bases, leaving 7 bases not matched to a gene. In germline, CDR1 is LNHDA, CDR2 SQIVND (reference sequence). There are 14 residues in the CDR3. The whole variable domain, remainder taken from reference TRBV19 and TRBJ1-5, is DGGITQSPKYLFRKEGQNVTLSCEQNLNHDAMYWYRQDPGQGLRLIYYSQIVNDFQKGDIAEGYSVSREKKESFPLTVTSAQKNPTAFYLCASSSDRDFQPQHFGDGTRLSIL.

This clonotype showed up just a few times. An end of the junction does not agree with germline; a read error may underlie this. J is TRBJ2-1 and V is TRBV5-1; D is perhaps TRBD2 (5 bases). This CDR3 is 14 amino acids long. CDR1 and CDR2 from the germline V gene are SGHRS and YFSETQ. CDR3 in DNA: TGCGCCAGCAGTTTGGGAGATCCCTACAATGAGCAGTTCTTC. It yields the protein CASSLGDPYNEQFF.

As for this clonotype: A much more abundant neighbour one base away suggests this may be a read error. The chain uses TRBV7-3 and TRBJ2-5, with 7 bases fitting TRBD2. The germline V gene encodes CDR1 SGHTA and CDR2 FQGTGA. J lost 11 bases, V lost 0 bases, and 12 bases had no gene match. The CDR3 totals 15 residues. The CDR3 reads CASSLTAGEGNEQYF. The CDR3 DNA reads as TGTGCCAGCAGCTTAACAGCCGGGGAGGGCAATGAGCAGTACTTC.

V is TRBV5-1 and J is TRBJ1-1, with TRBD1 as a possible D gene (6 bases). The CDR3 extends over 14 amino acids. CDR1 SGHRS and CDR2 YFSETQ come from the germline V gene. Between the trimmed V and J ends, which lost 3 bases and 0 bases, there was a span of 9 bases. This CDR3 is CASSWDIMNTEAFF. CDR3 bases: TGCGCCAGCAGCTGGGACATTATGAACACTGAAGCTTTCTTT.

The V call is TRBV28, the J call TRBJ2-7; TRBD2 matches at 9 bases. CDR3 length: 13 residues. Germline CDR1 and CDR2: MDHEN and SYDVKM. The V and J ends lost 11 bases and 3 bases, in that order; junction bases with no gene match: 8. The CDR3 loop reads CALGGLAFYEQYF. CDR3 nucleotides: TGTGCCCTAGGGGGACTAGCATTCTACGAGCAGTACTTC.

The chain joins TRBV20-1 to TRBJ2-7; D gene unclear. In germline, CDR1 is DFQATT, CDR2 SNEGSKA (reference sequence). This CDR3 is 13 amino acids long. Trimming removed 2 bases from V and 0 bases from J, with 8 bases in between. In DNA form, the CDR3 reads TGCAGTGCTAGACTACAAAGCTCCTACGAGCAGTACTTC. The encoded protein is CSARLQSSYEQYF.

V usage is TRBV5-1 and J usage is TRBJ2-3, with TRBD1 matching 7 bases. Losses at the gene ends were 4 bases for V and 2 bases for J; bases not matched to a gene: 1. CDR3 length: 13 residues. CDR1 and CDR2 (germline): SGHRS, YFSETQ. The CDR3 sequence is CASSGTVTDTQYF. In DNA, the CDR3 is TGCGCCAGCAGCGGGACAGTCACAGATACGCAGTATTTT.

This clonotype was seen just once. CDR3 sequence: CASRGTKFSGNTIYF. CDR3 in DNA: TGCGCCAGCAGAGGGACTAAATTCTCTGGAAACACCATATATTTT. The V call is TRBV10-1, the J call TRBJ1-3, with TRBD1 as a possible D gene (5 bases). The ends were cut back, 6 bases at V and 0 bases at J, with 12 bases in the middle. Germline V gives CDR1 WNHNN, CDR2 SYGVQD (reference sequence). This CDR3 has 15 residues.

This sequence joins TRBV12-3 or TRBV12-4 and TRBJ1-2; D uncertain. The CDR3 contains 13 residues. The V end lost 6 bases, the J end lost 8 bases, and 16 bases lay between the germline ends. The CDR3 DNA is TGTGCCAGCAGCCAACCGTATGAAGCCGGCTACACCTTC. Its protein product is CASSQPYEAGYTF.

This clonotype was seen only a few times. The chain combines TRBV14 with TRBJ2-5; D is undetermined. The DNA matches TRBJ2-7 better at its end, which makes the J call doubtful. The V gene's germline CDR1 is SGHDN and CDR2 FVKESK. The CDR3 contains 16 residues. CDR3 DNA: TGTGCCAGCAGCCAAGGGAAAACCCTGGTCCCCAACGAGCAGTACTTC. Encoded protein: CASSQGKTLVPNEQYF.